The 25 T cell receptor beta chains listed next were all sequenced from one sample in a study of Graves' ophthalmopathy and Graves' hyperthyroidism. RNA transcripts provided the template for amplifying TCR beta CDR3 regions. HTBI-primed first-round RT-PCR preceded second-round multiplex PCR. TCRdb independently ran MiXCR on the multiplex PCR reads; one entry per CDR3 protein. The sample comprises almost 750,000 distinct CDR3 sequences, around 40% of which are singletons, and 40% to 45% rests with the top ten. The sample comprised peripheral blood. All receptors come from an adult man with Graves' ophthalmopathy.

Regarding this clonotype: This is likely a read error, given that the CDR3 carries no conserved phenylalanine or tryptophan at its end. The CDR3 loop is CSERGTEYEQYI. CDR3 DNA sequence: TGCAGTGAGCGTGGGACAGAGTACGAGCAGTACATC. This rearrangement joins TRBV20-1 to TRBJ2-7, with 7 bases that match TRBD1. There are 12 residues in the CDR3. Germline lookup yields CDR1 DFQATT and CDR2 SNEGSKA (reference sequence). V lost 7 bases, J lost 4 bases, and 7 bases stayed unmatched.

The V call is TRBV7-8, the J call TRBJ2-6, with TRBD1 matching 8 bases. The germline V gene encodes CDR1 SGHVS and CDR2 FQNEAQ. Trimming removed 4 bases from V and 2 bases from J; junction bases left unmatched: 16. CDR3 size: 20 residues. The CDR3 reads CASSSTRADRASTGANVLTF. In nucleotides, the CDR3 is TGTGCCAGCAGCTCCACACGGGCGGACAGGGCTAGTACTGGGGCCAACGTCCTGACTTTC.

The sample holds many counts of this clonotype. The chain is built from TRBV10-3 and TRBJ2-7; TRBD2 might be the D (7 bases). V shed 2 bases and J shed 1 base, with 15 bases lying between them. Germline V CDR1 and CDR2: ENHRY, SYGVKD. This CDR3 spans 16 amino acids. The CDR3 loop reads CAISERGGHLSYEQYF. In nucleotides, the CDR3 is TGTGCCATCAGTGAGAGGGGGGGACACCTTTCCTACGAGCAGTACTTC.

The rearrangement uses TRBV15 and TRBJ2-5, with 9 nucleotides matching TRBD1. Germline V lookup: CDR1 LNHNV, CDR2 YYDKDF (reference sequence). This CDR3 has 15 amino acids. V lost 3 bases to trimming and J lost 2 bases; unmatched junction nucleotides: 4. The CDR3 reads CATSRRQGVQETQYF. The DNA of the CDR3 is TGTGCCACCAGCAGGCGACAGGGGGTACAAGAGACCCAGTACTTC.

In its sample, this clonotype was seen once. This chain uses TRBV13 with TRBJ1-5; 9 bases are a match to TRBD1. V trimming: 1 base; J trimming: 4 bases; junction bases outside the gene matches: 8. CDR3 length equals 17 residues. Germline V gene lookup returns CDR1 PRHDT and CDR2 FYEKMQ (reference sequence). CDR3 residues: CASSLAYGTGHNQPQHF. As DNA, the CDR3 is TGTGCCAGCAGCTTAGCCTACGGGACAGGGCATAATCAGCCCCAGCATTTT.

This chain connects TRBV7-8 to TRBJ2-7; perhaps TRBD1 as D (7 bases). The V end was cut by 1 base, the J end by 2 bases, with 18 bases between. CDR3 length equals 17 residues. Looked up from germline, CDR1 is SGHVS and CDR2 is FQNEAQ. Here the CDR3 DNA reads TGTGCCAGCAGCTTAGGAGTGACTAGACAGGGTACCTACGAGCAGTACTTC. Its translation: CASSLGVTRQGTYEQYF.

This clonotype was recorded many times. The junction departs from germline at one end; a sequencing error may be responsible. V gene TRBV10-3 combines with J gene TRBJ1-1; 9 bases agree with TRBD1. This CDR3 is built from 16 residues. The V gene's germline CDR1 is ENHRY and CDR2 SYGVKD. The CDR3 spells CASSYGTGYKNTEAFF. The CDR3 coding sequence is TGTGCCAGCAGTTACGGGACAGGGTACAAGAACACTGAAGCTTTCTTT.

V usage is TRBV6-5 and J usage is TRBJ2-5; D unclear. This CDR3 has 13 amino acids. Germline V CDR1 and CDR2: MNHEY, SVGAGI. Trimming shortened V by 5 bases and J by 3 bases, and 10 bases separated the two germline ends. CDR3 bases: TGTGCCAGCAGTCCATCCCCGAAAGAGACCCAGTACTTC. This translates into CASSPSPKETQYF.

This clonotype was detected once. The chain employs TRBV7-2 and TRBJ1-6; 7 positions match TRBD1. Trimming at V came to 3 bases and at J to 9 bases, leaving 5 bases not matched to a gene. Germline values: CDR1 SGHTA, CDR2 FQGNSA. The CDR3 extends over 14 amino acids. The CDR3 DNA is TGTGCCAGCAGCTTTCCCCGGACAGGTTCACCCCTCCACTTT. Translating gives CASSFPRTGSPLHF.

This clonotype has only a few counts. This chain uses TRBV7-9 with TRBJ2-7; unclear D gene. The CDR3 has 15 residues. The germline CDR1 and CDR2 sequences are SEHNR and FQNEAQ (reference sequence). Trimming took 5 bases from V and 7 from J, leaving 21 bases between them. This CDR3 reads CASSQDTGRPSEQYF. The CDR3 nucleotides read TGTGCCAGCAGCCAAGATACCGGCCGTCCCTCGGAGCAGTACTTC.

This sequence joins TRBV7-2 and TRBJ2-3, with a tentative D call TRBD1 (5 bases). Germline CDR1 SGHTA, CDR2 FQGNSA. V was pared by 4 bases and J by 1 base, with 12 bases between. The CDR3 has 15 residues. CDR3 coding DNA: TGTGCCAGCAGCTCCACAGGTATCCGCACAGATACGCAGTATTTT. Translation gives CASSSTGIRTDTQYF.

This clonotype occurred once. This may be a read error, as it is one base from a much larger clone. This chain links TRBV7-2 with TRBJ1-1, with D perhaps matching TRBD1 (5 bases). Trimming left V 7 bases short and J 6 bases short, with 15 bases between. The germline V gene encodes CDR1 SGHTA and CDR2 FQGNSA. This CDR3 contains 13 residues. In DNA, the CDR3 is TGTGCCAGCACCTATATGGGGCCCGCTGAAGCTTTCTTT. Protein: CASTYMGPAEAFF.

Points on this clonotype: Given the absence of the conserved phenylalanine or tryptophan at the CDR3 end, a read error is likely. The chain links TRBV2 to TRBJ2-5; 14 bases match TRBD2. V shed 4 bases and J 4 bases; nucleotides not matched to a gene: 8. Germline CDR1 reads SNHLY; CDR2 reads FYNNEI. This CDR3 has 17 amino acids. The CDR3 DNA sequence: TGTGCCAGCAGTGTTGGGACTAGCGGGAGAAGACGAGAGACCCAGTACTCC. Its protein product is CASSVGTSGRRRETQYS.

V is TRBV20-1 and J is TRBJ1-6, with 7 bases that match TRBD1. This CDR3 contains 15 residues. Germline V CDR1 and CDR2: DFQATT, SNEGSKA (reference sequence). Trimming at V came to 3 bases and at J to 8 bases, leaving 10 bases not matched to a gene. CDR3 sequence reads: CSARAFDRDDSPLHF. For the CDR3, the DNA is TGCAGTGCTAGGGCATTCGACAGGGATGATTCACCCCTCCACTTT.

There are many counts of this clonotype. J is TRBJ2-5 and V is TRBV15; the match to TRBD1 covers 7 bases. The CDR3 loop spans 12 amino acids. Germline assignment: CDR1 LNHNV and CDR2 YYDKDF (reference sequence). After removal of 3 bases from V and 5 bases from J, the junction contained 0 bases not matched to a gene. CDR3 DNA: TGTGCCACCAGCAGCAGGGGGGAGACCCAGTACTTC. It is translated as CATSSRGETQYF. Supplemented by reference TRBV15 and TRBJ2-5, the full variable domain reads DAMVIQNPRYQVTQFGKPVTLSCSQTLNHNVMYWYQQKSSQAPKLLFHYYDKDFNNEADTPDNFQSRRPNTSFCFLDIRSPGLGDTAMYLCATSSRGETQYFGPGTRLLVL.

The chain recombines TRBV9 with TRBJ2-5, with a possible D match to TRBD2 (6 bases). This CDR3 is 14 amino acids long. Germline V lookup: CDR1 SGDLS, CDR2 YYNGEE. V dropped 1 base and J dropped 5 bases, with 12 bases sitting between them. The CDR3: CASSVSRTTETQYF. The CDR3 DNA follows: TGTGCCAGCAGCGTATCAAGGACTACGGAGACCCAGTACTTC.

CDR3 amino acids: CASDLGSVVATLHF. DNA for the CDR3: TGTGCCAGCGATCTCGGGAGTGTCGTCGCCACCCTCCACTTT. The V and J genes are TRBV2 and TRBJ1-6; D not resolved. Trimming stripped 8 bases from V and 14 bases from J, with 22 bases between. This CDR3 is built from 14 residues. Per the germline V gene, CDR1 is SNHLY and CDR2 is FYNNEI. Full variable domain (rest looked up from reference TRBV2 and TRBJ1-6): EPEVTQTPSHQVTQMGQEVILRCVPISNHLYFYWYRQILGQKVEFLVSFYNNEISEKSEIFDDQFSVERPDGSNFTLKIRSTKLEDSAMYFCASDLGSVVATLHFGNGTRLTVT.

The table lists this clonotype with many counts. The CDR3, as DNA: TGTGCCAGCAGCTTAGCCGGACAGGGGGTTGGAGAGACCCAGTACTTC. It yields the protein CASSLAGQGVGETQYF. The V and J genes are TRBV7-2 and TRBJ2-5, with TRBD1 matching over 10 bases. CDR1 and CDR2 (germline): SGHTA, FQGNSA. The J segment lost 4 bases and the V segment lost 0 bases, leaving 5 bases of the junction unmatched. The CDR3 contains 16 residues.

This CDR3 reads CATSRDRSGDNQPQHF. DNA of the CDR3: TGTGCCACCAGCAGAGATCGGTCTGGGGACAATCAGCCCCAGCATTTT. The rearrangement joins TRBV15 to TRBJ1-5; no clear D gene. V lost 0 bases, J lost 3 bases, and 12 bases lay in between. From germline, CDR1 is LNHNV and CDR2 YYDKDF (reference sequence). The CDR3 is 16 amino acids.

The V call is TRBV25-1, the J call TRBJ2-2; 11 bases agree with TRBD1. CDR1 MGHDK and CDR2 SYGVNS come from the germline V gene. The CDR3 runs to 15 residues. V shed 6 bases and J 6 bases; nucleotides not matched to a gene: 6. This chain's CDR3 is CASRERTGGPGELFF. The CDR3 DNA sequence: TGTGCCAGCAGGGAAAGGACAGGGGGCCCCGGGGAGCTGTTTTTT. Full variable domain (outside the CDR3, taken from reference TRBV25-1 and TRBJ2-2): EADIYQTPRYLVIGTGKKITLECSQTMGHDKMYWYQQDPGMELHLIHYSYGVNSTEKGDLSSESTVSRIRTEHFPLTLESARPSHTSQYLCASRERTGGPGELFFGEGSRLTVL.

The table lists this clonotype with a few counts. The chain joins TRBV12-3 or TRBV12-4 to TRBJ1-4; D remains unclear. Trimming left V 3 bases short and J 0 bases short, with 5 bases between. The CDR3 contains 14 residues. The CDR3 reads CASSLSSTNEKLFF. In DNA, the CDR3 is TGTGCCAGCAGTTTGTCGTCAACTAATGAAAAACTGTTTTTT.

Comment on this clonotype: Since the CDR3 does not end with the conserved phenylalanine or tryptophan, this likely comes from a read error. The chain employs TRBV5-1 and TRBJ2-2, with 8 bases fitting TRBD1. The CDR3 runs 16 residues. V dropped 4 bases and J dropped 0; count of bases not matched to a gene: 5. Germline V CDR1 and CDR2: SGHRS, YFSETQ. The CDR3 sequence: CASSPGQGANTGELFS. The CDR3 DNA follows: TGCGCCAGCAGCCCCGGACAGGGCGCGAACACCGGGGAGCTGTTTTCT.

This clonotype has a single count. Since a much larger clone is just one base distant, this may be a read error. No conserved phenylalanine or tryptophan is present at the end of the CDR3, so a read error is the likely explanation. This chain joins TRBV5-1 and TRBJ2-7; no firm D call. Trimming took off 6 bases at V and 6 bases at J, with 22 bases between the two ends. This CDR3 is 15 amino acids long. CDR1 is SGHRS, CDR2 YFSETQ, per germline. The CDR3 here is CASTPRSLDLGEQYL. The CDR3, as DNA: TGCGCCAGCACCCCCCGGAGCCTTGACCTTGGCGAGCAGTACCTC.

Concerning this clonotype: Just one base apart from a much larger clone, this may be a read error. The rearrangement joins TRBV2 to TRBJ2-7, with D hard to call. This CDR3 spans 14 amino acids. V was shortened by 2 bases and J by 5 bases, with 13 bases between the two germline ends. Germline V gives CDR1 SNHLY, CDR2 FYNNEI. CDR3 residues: CASSEWQSPHEQYF. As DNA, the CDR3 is TGTGCCAGCAGTGAATGGCAGTCACCCCACGAGCAGTACTTC.

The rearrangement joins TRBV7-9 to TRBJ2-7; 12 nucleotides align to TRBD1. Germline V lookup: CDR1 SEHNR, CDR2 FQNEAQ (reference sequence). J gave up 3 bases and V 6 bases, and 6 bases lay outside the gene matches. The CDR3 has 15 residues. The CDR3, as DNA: TGTGCCAGCAGTGTCCGGGACAGGGGGCTCTACGAGCAGTACTTC. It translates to CASSVRDRGLYEQYF.